A selection of T cell receptor beta chains follows, all from one sample in a study of CD8+ T cells in alopecia areata. The table came from immunoSEQ multiplex PCR; TCRdb's copy has only in-frame clones and leaves some out. The profile shows about 180,000 clones, approximately 70% of them singletons. The starting material was CD8+ T cells sorted from blood, obtained at week 0. The receptors stem from a human donor with alopecia areata. Both conserved end residues are part of each CDR3. A D gene is named only where the DNA matches it firmly. Rows may omit the clone size; those that give it use once, few, many or a size class.

TRBV7-9	NA	NA	TRBJ1-1	CASSMQGTEAFF	TGTGCCAGCAGCATGCAGGGAACTGAAGCTTTCTTT
TRBV27	NA	NA	TRBJ1-2	CASSPGGQEYGYTF	TGTGCCAGCAGTCCTGGTGGGCAGGAATATGGCTACACCTTC
TRBV15	NA	NA	TRBJ1-3	CATSRDEGTGNTIYF	TGTGCCACCAGCAGAGACGAAGGGACTGGAAACACCATATATTTT
TRBV29-1	NA	NA	TRBJ2-7	CSVGDAYEQYF	TGCAGCGTTGGGGATGCTTACGAGCAGTACTTC
TRBV29-1	TRBD2	once	TRBJ2-3	CSGRWTSGVSVSADTQYF	TGCAGCGGCAGATGGACTAGCGGGGTTTCGGTTTCGGCAGATACGCAGTATTTT
TRBV15	NA	NA	TRBJ1-5	CATSIIIADQPQHF	TGTGCCACCAGCATAATCATTGCCGACCAGCCCCAGCATTTT
TRBV15	NA	NA	TRBJ1-5	CATSRDSVGDPGRPQHF	TGTGCCACCAGCAGAGATAGTGTGGGGGACCCGGGGCGGCCCCAGCATTTT
TRBV7-9	TRBD2	NA	TRBJ2-1	CASSFTSGGANEQFF	TGTGCCAGCAGCTTTACTAGCGGGGGGGCGAATGAGCAGTTCTTC
TRBV7-9	NA	NA	TRBJ1-6	CASSLDGTNSPLHF	TGTGCCAGCAGCTTAGACGGAACTAATTCACCCCTCCACTTT
TRBV13	NA	NA	TRBJ1-5	CASSLGWGGNQPQHF	TGTGCCAGCAGCTTAGGATGGGGCGGAAATCAGCCCCAGCATTTT
TRBV2	NA	NA	TRBJ2-3	CASTRLVRDTQYF	TGTGCCAGCACCCGACTAGTAAGAGATACGCAGTATTTT
TRBV6-1	NA	NA	TRBJ1-4	CAARVTEKLFF	TGTGCCGCCAGGGTAACTGAAAAACTGTTTTTT
TRBV4-1	NA	NA	TRBJ1-1	CASSQDPGPTEAFF	TGCGCCAGCAGCCAAGATCCAGGGCCCACTGAAGCTTTCTTT
TRBV4-1	NA	NA	TRBJ2-7	CASSHLGPGRGGAEQYF	TGCGCCAGCAGCCACTTGGGACCGGGACGAGGGGGTGCCGAGCAGTACTTC
TRBV4-2	NA	once	TRBJ2-3	CASSERTDTQYF	TGTGCCAGCAGCGAGCGCACAGATACGCAGTATTTT
TRBV27	NA	NA	TRBJ1-6	CASGNSPLHF	TGTGCCAGCGGAAATTCACCCCTCCACTTT
TRBV5-1	NA	NA	TRBJ1-6	CASSLTNRENSPLHF	TGCGCCAGCAGCTTGACGAACAGGGAAAATTCACCCCTCCACTTT
TRBV4-2	TRBD1	NA	TRBJ1-4	CASSPTGSEKLFF	TGTGCCAGCAGCCCGACAGGGAGTGAAAAACTGTTTTTT
TRBV10-3	NA	NA	TRBJ1-1	CAISEGGHLNTEAFF	TGTGCCATCAGTGAAGGGGGACACCTGAACACTGAAGCTTTCTTT
TRBV29-1	TRBD1	NA	TRBJ2-1	CSVESDRGQNNEQFF	TGCAGCGTTGAGTCCGACAGGGGGCAAAACAATGAGCAGTTCTTC
TRBV4-2	NA	NA	TRBJ2-7	CASSQEAPGALSYEQYF	TGTGCCAGCAGCCAAGAGGCCCCGGGGGCATTATCCTACGAGCAGTACTTC
TRBV29-1	NA	few	TRBJ2-2	CSVVGTNTGELFF	TGCAGCGTTGTGGGGACGAACACCGGGGAGCTGTTTTTT
TRBV7-2	NA	few	TRBJ1-2	CASSLALTVHYGYTF	TGTGCCAGCAGCTTAGCGCTGACCGTACACTATGGCTACACCTTC
TRBV29-1	NA	few	TRBJ1-5	CSVAGGFNQPQHF	TGCAGCGTTGCGGGCGGGTTCAATCAGCCCCAGCATTTT
TRBV2	TRBD2	few	TRBJ2-5	CASKSRGLTTPGHQETQYF	TGTGCCAGCAAGTCGCGGGGGTTGACAACTCCCGGTCATCAAGAGACCCAGTACTTC
TRBV9	NA	NA	TRBJ1-3	CASSAPSGNTIYF	TGTGCCAGCAGCGCCCCGAGTGGAAACACCATATATTTT